Detailed here is one TCR beta chain. Germline V lookup: CDR1 SGDLS, CDR2 YYNGEE. This CDR3 region has 15 residues. V was cut by 5 bases and J by 0 bases, with 15 bases left in between. Methods used by the authors: Reference gene primers were amplified, and this amplification served to estimate nucleated cell counts. Assay used: immunoSEQ multiplex PCR; TCRdb lists only in-frame clones, some missing. The V and J calls and clone size were taken over from that table, and D and trimming were inferred from the DNA. Of about 110,000 clones detected, about 72% appear once; the ten largest clones hold 7.6%. These data come from a study of blood T cell repertoires in COVID-19. As for the study in general: Acute and convalescent COVID-19 samples came from the United States, Italy and Spain. Nucleic acid was either cDNA or gDNA, and it came from T cells, B-cell-depleted T cells, or PBMCs.

The specimen was peripheral blood. The chain has TRBV9 and TRBJ2-7; tentatively, D is TRBD1 (5 bases). This TCR derives from a woman aged 60-75 years with acute or convalescent COVID-19. The CDR3 here is CASSVSTVSSYEQYF. DNA for the CDR3: TGTGCCAGCAGTGTATCGACAGTTAGCTCCTACGAGCAGTACTTC.